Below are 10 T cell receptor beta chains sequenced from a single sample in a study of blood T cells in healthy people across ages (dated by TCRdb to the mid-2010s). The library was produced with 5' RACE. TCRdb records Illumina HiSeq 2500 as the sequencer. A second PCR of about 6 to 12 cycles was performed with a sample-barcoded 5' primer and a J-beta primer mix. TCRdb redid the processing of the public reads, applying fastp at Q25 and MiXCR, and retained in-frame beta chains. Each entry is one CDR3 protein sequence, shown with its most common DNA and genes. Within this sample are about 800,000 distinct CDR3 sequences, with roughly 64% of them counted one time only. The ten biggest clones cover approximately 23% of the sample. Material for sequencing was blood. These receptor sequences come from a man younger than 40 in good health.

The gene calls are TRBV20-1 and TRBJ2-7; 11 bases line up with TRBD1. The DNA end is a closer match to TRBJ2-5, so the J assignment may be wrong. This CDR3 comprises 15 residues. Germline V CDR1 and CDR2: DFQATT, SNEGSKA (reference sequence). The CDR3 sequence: CSARIRDRGWETQYF. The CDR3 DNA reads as TGCAGTGCTAGAATCAGGGACAGGGGGTGGGAGACCCAGTACTTC.

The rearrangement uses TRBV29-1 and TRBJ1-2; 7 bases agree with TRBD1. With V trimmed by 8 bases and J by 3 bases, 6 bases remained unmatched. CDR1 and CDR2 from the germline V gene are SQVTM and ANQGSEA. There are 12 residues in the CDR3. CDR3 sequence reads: CSPGTADYGYTF. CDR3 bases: TGCAGCCCGGGGACAGCTGACTATGGCTACACCTTC.

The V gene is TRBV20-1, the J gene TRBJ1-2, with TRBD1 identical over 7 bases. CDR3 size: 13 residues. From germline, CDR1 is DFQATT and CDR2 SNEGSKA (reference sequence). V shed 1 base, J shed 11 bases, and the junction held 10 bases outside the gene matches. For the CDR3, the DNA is TGCAGTGCTAGAGCCGGAAACAGGGGAGGGTACACCTTC. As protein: CSARAGNRGGYTF.

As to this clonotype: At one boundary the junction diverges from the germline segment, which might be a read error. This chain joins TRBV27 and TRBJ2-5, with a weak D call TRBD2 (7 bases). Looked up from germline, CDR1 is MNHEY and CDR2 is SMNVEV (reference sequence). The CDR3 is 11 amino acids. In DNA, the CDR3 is TGTGCCGGCAGCAGGGGAGGGGGGCAGTACTTC. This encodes CAGSRGGGQYF.

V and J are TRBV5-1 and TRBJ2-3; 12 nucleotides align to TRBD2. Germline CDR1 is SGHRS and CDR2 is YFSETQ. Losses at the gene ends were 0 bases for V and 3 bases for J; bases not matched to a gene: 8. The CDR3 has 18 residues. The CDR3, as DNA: TGCGCCAGCAGCTTGGGACTAGCGGGGGTCCCTCGAACAGATACGCAGTATTTT. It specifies CASSLGLAGVPRTDTQYF.

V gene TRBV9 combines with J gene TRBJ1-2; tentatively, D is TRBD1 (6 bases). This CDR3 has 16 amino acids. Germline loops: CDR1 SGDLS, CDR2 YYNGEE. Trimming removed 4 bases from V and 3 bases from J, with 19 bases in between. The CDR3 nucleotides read TGTGCCAGCAGCCTCCACCCGAAGGGGGGTGACTATGGCTACACCTTC. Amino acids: CASSLHPKGGDYGYTF. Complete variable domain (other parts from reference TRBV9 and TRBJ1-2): DSGVTQTPKHLITATGQRVTLRCSPRSGDLSVYWYQQSLDQGLQFLIQYYNGEERAKGNILERFSAQQFPDLHSELNLSSLELGDSALYFCASSLHPKGGDYGYTFGSGTRLTVV.

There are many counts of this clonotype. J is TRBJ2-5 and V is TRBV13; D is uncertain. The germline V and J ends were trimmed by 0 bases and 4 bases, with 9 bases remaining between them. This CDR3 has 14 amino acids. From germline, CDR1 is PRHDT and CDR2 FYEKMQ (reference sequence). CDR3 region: CASSLGNSRETQYF. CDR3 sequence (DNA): TGTGCCAGCAGCTTAGGAAACAGTAGAGAGACCCAGTACTTC.

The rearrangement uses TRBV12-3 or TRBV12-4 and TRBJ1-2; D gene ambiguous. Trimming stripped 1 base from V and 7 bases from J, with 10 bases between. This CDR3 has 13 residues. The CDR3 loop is CASSLEFIGGYTF. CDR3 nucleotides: TGTGCCAGCAGTTTAGAATTTATCGGTGGCTACACCTTC.

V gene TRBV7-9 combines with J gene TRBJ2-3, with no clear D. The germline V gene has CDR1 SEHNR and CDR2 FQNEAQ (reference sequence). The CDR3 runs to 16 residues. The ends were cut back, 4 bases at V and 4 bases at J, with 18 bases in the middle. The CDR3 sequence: CASSSSRTPYPDTQYF. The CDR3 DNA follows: TGTGCCAGCAGCTCAAGCCGGACGCCCTATCCAGATACGCAGTATTTT.

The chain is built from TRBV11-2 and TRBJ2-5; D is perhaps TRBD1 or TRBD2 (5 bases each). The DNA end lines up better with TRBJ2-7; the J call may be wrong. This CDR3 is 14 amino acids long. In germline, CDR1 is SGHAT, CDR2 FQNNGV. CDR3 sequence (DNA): TGTGCCAGCAGCTTATCCCGAGGGGTCTTCGAGCAGTACTTC. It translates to CASSLSRGVFEQYF.